The TCR beta chain under discussion was sequenced for a study of blood T cell repertoires in COVID-19. Overall study context: PBMCs, B-cell-depleted T cells, or T cells provided the cDNA or gDNA that made up the material.

In the source study's methods: From reference gene primer amplification, estimates of nucleated cell counts were derived. Using immunoSEQ multiplex PCR, the repertoire was profiled, and TCRdb retains in-frame clones only, with some absent. That table gives V, J and clone size, and the DNA gave D and trimming. The sample holds about 250,000 clones; 86% are singletons and the top ten take approximately 1.5%. This CDR3 has 14 residues. Looked up from germline, CDR1 is MNHEY and CDR2 is SMNVEV (reference sequence). With 6 bases clipped from V and 3 bases from J, the junction kept 3 bases outside the gene matches.

This TCR derives from a woman in her sixties or seventies who had recovered from COVID-19. This chain uses TRBV27 with TRBJ2-1; 9 bases are a match to TRBD1. Source material: peripheral blood. The CDR3 DNA reads TGTGCCAGCAGAGGACAGGGGTTCTACAATGAGCAGTTCTTC. As protein: CASRGQGFYNEQFF.